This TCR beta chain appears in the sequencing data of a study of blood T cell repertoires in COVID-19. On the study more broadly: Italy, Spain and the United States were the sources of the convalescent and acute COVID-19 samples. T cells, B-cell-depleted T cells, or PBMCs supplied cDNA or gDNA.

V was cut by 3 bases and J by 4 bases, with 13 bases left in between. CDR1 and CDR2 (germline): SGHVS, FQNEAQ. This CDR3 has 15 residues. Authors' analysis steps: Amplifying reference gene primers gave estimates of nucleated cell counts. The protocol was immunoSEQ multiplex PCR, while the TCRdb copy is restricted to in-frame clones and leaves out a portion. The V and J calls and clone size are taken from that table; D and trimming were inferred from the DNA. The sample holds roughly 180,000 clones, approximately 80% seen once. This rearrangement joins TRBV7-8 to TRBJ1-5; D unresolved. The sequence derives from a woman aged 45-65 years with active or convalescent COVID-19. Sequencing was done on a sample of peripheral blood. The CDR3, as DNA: TGTGCCAGCAGCTTCAGTGGGAGAGTAAATCAGCCCCAGCATTTT. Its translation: CASSFSGRVNQPQHF.